Shown below are 9 T cell receptor beta chains from a single sample sequenced in a study of Graves' ophthalmopathy and Graves' hyperthyroidism. Amplified material comprised TCR beta CDR3 regions derived from RNA transcripts. Second-round multiplex PCR followed a first-round RT-PCR using HTBI primers. MiXCR, applied by TCRdb to the multiplex PCR reads, yields one record per CDR3 protein. The repertoire holds 660,000 or so distinct CDR3 sequences, with 35% to 50% as singletons. Input material: peripheral blood. All receptors derive from an adult man with Graves' ophthalmopathy.

Details on this clonotype: Being one base from a much bigger clone, this may be a read error. The rearrangement joins TRBV7-9 to TRBJ2-7, with a possible D match to TRBD1 (5 bases). The germline CDR1 and CDR2 sequences are SEHNR and FQNEAQ (reference sequence). This CDR3 has 13 residues. V lost 5 bases and J 6 bases, leaving 14 bases between the germline ends. The CDR3 nucleotides are TGTGCCAGCAGCCTGACAGACCTCTGCGAGCAGTACTTC. Translation gives CASSLTDLCEQYF.

The CDR3 DNA follows: TGTGCCAGCAGCCATGCCGACAGGGGGCTCGGCGGGGGGAAGGACGAGCAGTACTTC. Translating gives CASSHADRGLGGGKDEQYF. The rearrangement joins TRBV9 to TRBJ2-7; 10 bases are shared with TRBD1. The length of the CDR3 is 19 residues. The germline CDR1 and CDR2 sequences are SGDLS and YYNGEE. Losses at the gene ends were 4 bases for V and 5 bases for J; bases not matched to a gene: 21.

This clonotype was found many times. V and J are TRBV20-1 and TRBJ2-7, with TRBD2 identical over 8 bases. Germline V gene lookup returns CDR1 DFQATT and CDR2 SNEGSKA (reference sequence). The CDR3 runs 18 residues. Trimming cost V 3 bases and J 0 bases; bases outside gene matches: 16. CDR3 protein: CSASGVASGSLSSYEQYF. The DNA of the CDR3 is TGCAGTGCTAGTGGTGTGGCTAGCGGGTCCCTCAGCTCCTACGAGCAGTACTTC.

This clonotype was picked up a small number of times. The J gene is TRBJ2-5, the V gene TRBV27; 10 nucleotides match TRBD2. The CDR3 contains 17 residues. The ends lost 1 base at V and 4 bases at J; junction bases unmatched: 9. Germline values: CDR1 MNHEY, CDR2 SMNVEV (reference sequence). CDR3 nucleotides: TGTGCCAGCAGTTTATTTCCTGCGGGACTAGCGACAGAGACCCAGTACTTC. Its translation is CASSLFPAGLATETQYF.

This clonotype was recorded a few times. The genes are TRBV6-6 and TRBJ1-2; D possibly corresponds to TRBD1 (5 bases). CDR1 and CDR2 from the germline V gene are MNHNY and SVGAGI (reference sequence). The CDR3 runs 15 residues. V gave up 2 bases and J gave up 7 bases, with 17 bases separating them. This CDR3 reads CASSYRPGIDSGYTF. The CDR3 DNA sequence: TGTGCCAGCAGTTACCGGCCAGGGATAGACTCTGGCTACACCTTC.

V usage is TRBV24-1 and J usage is TRBJ1-1, with D tentatively TRBD1 (5 bases). CDR3 length equals 12 residues. The V and J ends lost 7 bases and 11 bases respectively, with 16 bases between them. The germline CDR1 and CDR2 sequences are KGHDR and SFDVKD. The CDR3 nucleotides are TGTGCCACCAGCGGGCGGGAAGGGACGGCTTTCTTT. Its translation is CATSGREGTAFF.

This clonotype was seen a few times. The chain's CDR3 is CSARAGNLYTEAFF. In DNA, the CDR3 is TGCAGTGCTCGGGCAGGGAATTTGTACACTGAAGCTTTCTTT. The chain joins TRBV20-1 to TRBJ1-1; possibly TRBD1 for D (5 bases). In germline, CDR1 is DFQATT, CDR2 SNEGSKA (reference sequence). Trimming stripped 5 bases from V and 3 bases from J, with 16 bases between. This CDR3 spans 14 amino acids.

This clonotype has at least ten counts. The rearrangement uses TRBV25-1 and TRBJ1-5, with 9 nucleotides matching TRBD1. This CDR3 contains 15 residues. Germline V gene data show CDR1 as MGHDK and CDR2 as SYGVNS. Trimming removed 6 bases from V and 0 bases from J; junction bases left unmatched: 3. CDR3 in DNA: TGTGCCAGCAGCGGGGACAGGGTTAGCAATCAGCCCCAGCATTTT. This sequence encodes CASSGDRVSNQPQHF.

This clonotype showed up many times. V and J are TRBV29-1 and TRBJ1-2, with D unclear. This CDR3 comprises 10 residues. Trimming pared 7 bases from V and 8 bases from J, leaving 11 bases between. Germline V gives CDR1 SQVTM, CDR2 ANQGSEA. CDR3: CSAGRQGYTF. The CDR3 nucleotides read TGCAGCGCCGGCCGGCAGGGCTACACCTTC.